The 17 T cell receptor beta chains in this list originate from one sample, sequenced in a study of graft-versus-host responses after intestinal transplantation. Some clones are missing from TCRdb's copy, which holds only in-frame ones; the method was immunoSEQ multiplex PCR. The profile shows 23,000 or so clones, over 85% of them singletons. Sequenced material: PBMCs, taken 18 days after transplant. The receptors originated from a human patient who received an intestinal transplant, so some T cells may come from the graft donor.

The V and J genes are TRBV7-9 and TRBJ2-3; 7 positions agree with TRBD1. CDR1 is SEHNR, CDR2 FQNEAQ, per germline (reference sequence). J gave up 2 bases and V 2 bases, and 4 bases lay outside the gene matches. CDR3 length: 15 residues. The CDR3 sequence is CASSLSGQYTDTQYF. The CDR3 DNA sequence: TGTGCCAGCAGCTTATCGGGACAGTACACAGATACGCAGTATTTT.

The chain employs TRBV18 and TRBJ1-4; D call uncertain. Per the germline V gene, CDR1 is KGHSH and CDR2 is LQKENI. The CDR3 is 14 amino acids. V dropped 4 bases and J dropped 8 bases, with 14 bases sitting between them. CDR3 in amino acids: CASSHSVGLEKLFF. CDR3 bases: TGTGCCAGCTCACATTCAGTTGGGTTGGAAAAACTGTTTTTT.

The chain couples TRBV5-1 to TRBJ2-1, with D unresolved. Germline V lookup: CDR1 SGHRS, CDR2 YFSETQ. Trimming shortened V by 2 bases and J by 8 bases, and 8 bases separated the two germline ends. The CDR3 length is 12 residues. CDR3 DNA: TGCGCCAGCAGCTTAGTACGGGATGAGCAGTTCTTC. Translated: CASSLVRDEQFF.

The CDR3 spells CASSGPGGDYDTGELFF. Here the CDR3 DNA reads TGTGCCAGCAGTGGACCAGGTGGGGACTACGACACCGGGGAGCTGTTTTTT. The chain carries TRBV7-9 and TRBJ2-2; 7 bases fit TRBD2. The CDR3 length is 17 residues. V lost 6 bases to trimming and J lost 3 bases; unmatched junction nucleotides: 13. Germline CDR1 and CDR2: SEHNR and FQNEAQ (reference sequence). The full variable domain, completed using reference TRBV7-9 and TRBJ2-2, is DTGVSQNPRHKITKRGQNVTFRCDPISEHNRLYWYRQTLGQGPEFLTYFQNEAQLEKSRLLSDRFSAERPKGSFSTLEIQRTEQGDSAMYLCASSGPGGDYDTGELFFGEGSRLTVL.

The chain links TRBV2 to TRBJ2-7; possible D gene TRBD1, 5 bases. V was shortened by 3 bases and J by 7 bases, with 13 bases between the two germline ends. CDR1 and CDR2 from the germline V gene are SNHLY and FYNNEI. This CDR3 spans 13 amino acids. The CDR3 reads CASSEGDSEEQYF. CDR3 in DNA: TGTGCCAGCAGTGAGGGCGACAGTGAGGAGCAGTACTTC.

The chain joins TRBV2 to TRBJ2-3; TRBD2 matches 9 bases. CDR3 length: 15 amino acids. V trimming: 6 bases; J trimming: 0 bases; junction bases outside the gene matches: 4. Per germline, CDR1 SNHLY and CDR2 FYNNEI. The CDR3 here is CASRSGGISTDTQYF. DNA for the CDR3: TGTGCCAGCAGAAGCGGGGGGATTAGCACAGATACGCAGTATTTT.

V and J are TRBV11-2 and TRBJ2-1; D gene unclear. Germline CDR1 is SGHAT and CDR2 is FQNNGV. V was shortened by 1 base and J by 9 bases, with 1 base between the two germline ends. The CDR3 extends over 10 amino acids. DNA of the CDR3: TGTGCCAGCAGCTTAGGTGAGCAGTTCTTC. Its protein product is CASSLGEQFF.

The chain has TRBV27 and TRBJ1-5, with no clear D. The CDR3 is 14 residues long. Trimming stripped 3 bases from V and 0 bases from J, with 6 bases between. CDR1 MNHEY and CDR2 SMNVEV come from the germline V gene (reference sequence). The CDR3: CASSLWPSNQPQHF. The CDR3 DNA reads TGTGCCAGCAGTTTGTGGCCTAGCAATCAGCCCCAGCATTTT.

This rearrangement joins TRBV13 to TRBJ2-7, with D tentatively TRBD1 or TRBD2 (5 bases each). The germline V gene has CDR1 PRHDT and CDR2 FYEKMQ (reference sequence). Trimming took off 3 bases at V and 6 bases at J, with 15 bases between the two ends. There are 14 residues in the CDR3. The CDR3 DNA follows: TGTGCCAGCAGCTTTGGGCAGGGAGAAGTCGAGCAGTACTTC. This translates into CASSFGQGEVEQYF.

The V gene is TRBV4-1, the J gene TRBJ1-2; D is unclear. CDR1 and CDR2 (germline): MGHRA, YSYEKL. Trimming pared 1 base from V and 2 bases from J, leaving 8 bases between. The CDR3 is made up of 14 amino acids. The DNA of the CDR3 is TGCGCCAGCAGCCAAGGCCGGGAGAACTATGGCTACACCTTC. Translating it yields CASSQGRENYGYTF.

This chain uses TRBV5-1 with TRBJ2-7; D is perhaps TRBD1 (6 bases). This CDR3 has 15 residues. Trimming stripped 1 base from V and 7 bases from J, with 18 bases between. Per germline, CDR1 SGHRS and CDR2 YFSETQ. DNA of the CDR3: TGCGCCAGCAGCTTGAAGACAGGTGAGACTAAAGAGCAGTACTTC. Protein product: CASSLKTGETKEQYF.

The chain has TRBV7-6 and TRBJ2-3; D is possibly TRBD1 or TRBD2 (5 bases each). The CDR3 loop spans 15 amino acids. V lost 1 base to trimming and J lost 6 bases, with 14 bases between them. Per germline, CDR1 SGHVS and CDR2 FNYEAQ. The CDR3 here is CASSLVWGTPDTQYF. The DNA of the CDR3 is TGTGCCAGCAGCTTAGTGTGGGGGACCCCGGATACGCAGTATTTT.

This chain joins TRBV6-6 and TRBJ2-1, with 11 bases identical to TRBD2. The CDR3 length is 15 residues. Per the germline V gene, CDR1 is MNHNY and CDR2 is SVGAGI (reference sequence). After removal of 4 bases from V and 4 bases from J, the junction contained 3 bases not matched to a gene. The CDR3 region is CASSSLAGGYNEQFF. CDR3 in DNA: TGTGCCAGCAGTTCCCTAGCGGGGGGATACAATGAGCAGTTCTTC.

V gene TRBV7-8 combines with J gene TRBJ2-5, with 13 bases aligning to TRBD2. Germline loops: CDR1 SGHVS, CDR2 FQNEAQ. This CDR3 contains 16 residues. After removal of 8 bases from V and 4 bases from J, the junction contained 10 bases not matched to a gene. This CDR3 reads CASSEVGTSGAETQYF. CDR3 nucleotides: TGTGCCAGCTCCGAGGTGGGGACTAGCGGGGCAGAGACCCAGTACTTC.

This clone was counted once. V is TRBV19 and J is TRBJ2-7, with D possibly being TRBD2 (5 bases). The CDR3 consists of 14 residues. Germline values: CDR1 LNHDA, CDR2 SQIVND (reference sequence). The V end was cut by 5 bases, the J end by 1 base, with 12 bases between. In nucleotides, the CDR3 is TGTGCCAGTAGTCCGGTACGGGGTTCCTACGAGCAGTACTTC. As protein: CASSPVRGSYEQYF.

The chain recombines TRBV18 with TRBJ1-4, with D unresolved. The CDR3 is 15 amino acids. Between the trimmed V and J ends, which lost 3 bases and 1 base, there was a span of 9 bases. Germline CDR1 KGHSH, CDR2 LQKENI. CDR3 residues: CASSPSEGTNEKLFF. Here the CDR3 DNA reads TGTGCCAGCTCACCCTCAGAAGGAACTAATGAAAAACTGTTTTTT.

The J gene is TRBJ1-1, the V gene TRBV4-1, with D possibly being TRBD1 (5 bases). This CDR3 spans 15 amino acids. Germline V gene data show CDR1 as MGHRA and CDR2 as YSYEKL. Trimming pared 2 bases from V and 1 base from J, leaving 11 bases between. The CDR3 DNA reads as TGCGCCAGCAGCCAATTAATCGGGGGGAACACTGAAGCTTTCTTT. Amino acids: CASSQLIGGNTEAFF.